This paragraph reports one T cell receptor (beta chain). Its antigen remains unidentified. This sample stems from a study of response to subunit inactivated influenza vaccine. Findings of the study overall: Only a handful of new T cells, the authors suggested, are recruited with each seasonal influenza vaccination.

TCRdb used MiXCR to reprocess the RT-PCR reads, holding one entry per CDR3 protein. The sample lists around 490,000 distinct CDR3 sequences, less than 10% occurring once. The sequences come from PBMCs from blood, collected roughly 24 months after vaccination. This TCR came from a man aged 50 to 69 who received an inactivated influenza vaccine.

CDR3 nucleotides: TGTGCCAGCAGCACCACAGGGATAAAGGATGAAAAACTGTTTTTT. Translation: CASSTTGIKDEKLFF. The chain carries TRBV7-9 and TRBJ1-4; D is perhaps TRBD1 (6 bases). Trimming took off 5 bases at V and 6 bases at J, with 16 bases between the two ends. The CDR3 spans 15 residues. Germline CDR1 SEHNR, CDR2 FQNEAQ (reference sequence).